Listed here is a single TCR beta chain. Assay used: immunoSEQ multiplex PCR; TCRdb lists only in-frame clones, some missing. Here the sample spans about 160,000 clones, about 88% being singletons. The data belong to a study of cytotoxic CD8 clonotypes in ibrutinib-treated CLL. Study at large: Overall, 24 responses were partial and 2 complete; following median about 68 months, roughly 14 patients stayed remitted and about 12 progressed.

This receptor was identified in a human donor with chronic lymphocytic leukemia. The specimen comprised PBMCs, sampled at disease progression, from a patient treated with ibrutinib.

CDR3 in amino acids: CSGGTANTEAFF. CDR3 in DNA: TGCAGCGGGGGGACAGCGAACACTGAAGCTTTCTTT. The chain has TRBV29-1 and TRBJ1-1; 7 nucleotides agree with TRBD1. This CDR3 region has 12 residues. V lost 7 bases to trimming and J lost 1 base; unmatched junction nucleotides: 3. Germline CDR1 and CDR2: SQVTM and ANQGSEA.